The T cell receptor beta chain under discussion was sequenced for a study of T cells in Graves' hyperthyroidism and ophthalmopathy. Study information: Peripheral blood was drawn at first diagnosis, prior to all treatment.

Exclusion criteria comprised uncontrolled infection, other autoimmune disease, pregnancy or lactation. Clinical symptoms, serum thyroxine and TRAb, thyroid ultrasound and orbital computed tomography together formed the diagnostic basis. Fresh peripheral blood, roughly 9.8 ml of it, supplied the PBMCs. Template material for amplifying TCR beta CDR3 regions consisted of RNA transcripts. Using the HTBI primer set, a first-round RT-PCR was run on the TCR CDR3. TCRdb itself ran the multiplex PCR reads through MiXCR, one entry per CDR3 protein. In the table there are hundreds of thousands of distinct CDR3 sequences, 35% to 40% of which are singletons. Trimming stripped 5 bases from V and 7 bases from J, with 12 bases between. This CDR3 is built from 12 residues. Germline CDR1 and CDR2: MGHDK and SYGVNS.

This chain links TRBV25-1 with TRBJ2-7; D uncertain. The specimen sequenced was blood. The TCR comes from a man aged 18 to 29 with Graves' hyperthyroidism. The CDR3 DNA sequence: TGTGCCAGCAGTTGGCTCTCTGAAGAGCAGTACTTC. This encodes CASSWLSEEQYF.